This note documents a single TCR beta chain sequence. Antigen specificity is unknown. The TCR beta cDNA came from 5'RACE template switching with UMIs. TCRdb reanalyzed the 5' RACE reads, giving one entry per CDR3 protein sequence and no DNA. The specimen's table records 300,000 to 450,000 distinct CDR3 sequences. The CDR3 spans 14 residues. Germline loops: CDR1 SQVTM, CDR2 ANQGSEA. These data are taken from a study of T cells expressing NK-cell markers. About the research overall: Seropositivity for HCMV was found in most of the eight sequenced donors, with one seronegative.

Study results and caveats: In a handful of donors, these clonotypes also led the CD3+CD56-NKG2C+ fraction. Dominant NKG2C+ clonotypes accounted for about 1.0-7.0% of CD8+ T cells in a handful of donors.

Sequenced: blood T cells: a sorted CD56 or NKG2C T cell subset, CD4+ or CD8+ T cells, or bulk PBMC T cells (not recorded which). The TCR originated in a man between 18 and 69 years old in good health. The chain carries TRBV29-1 and TRBJ2-2; the TRBD1 assignment by TCRdb is unverifiable without DNA. The CDR3 region is CSGTRGSNTGELFF.